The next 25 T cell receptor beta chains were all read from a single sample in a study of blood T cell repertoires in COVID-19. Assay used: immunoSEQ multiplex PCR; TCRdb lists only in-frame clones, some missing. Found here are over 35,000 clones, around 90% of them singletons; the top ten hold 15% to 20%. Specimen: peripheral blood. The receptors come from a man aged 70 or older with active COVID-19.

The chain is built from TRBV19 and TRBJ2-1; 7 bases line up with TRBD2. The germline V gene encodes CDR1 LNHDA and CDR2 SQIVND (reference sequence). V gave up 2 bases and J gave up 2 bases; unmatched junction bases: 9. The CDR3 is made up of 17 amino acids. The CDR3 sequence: CASSILHSGGPYNEQFF. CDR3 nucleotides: TGTGCCAGTAGTATACTACACTCGGGGGGACCCTACAATGAGCAGTTCTTC.

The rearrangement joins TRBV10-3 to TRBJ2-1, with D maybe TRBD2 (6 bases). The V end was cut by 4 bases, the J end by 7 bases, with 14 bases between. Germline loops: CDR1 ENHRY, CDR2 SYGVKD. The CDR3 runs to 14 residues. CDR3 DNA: TGTGCCATCAGTGCGGGCGGGGTGGTAAATGAGCAGTTCTTC. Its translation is CAISAGGVVNEQFF.

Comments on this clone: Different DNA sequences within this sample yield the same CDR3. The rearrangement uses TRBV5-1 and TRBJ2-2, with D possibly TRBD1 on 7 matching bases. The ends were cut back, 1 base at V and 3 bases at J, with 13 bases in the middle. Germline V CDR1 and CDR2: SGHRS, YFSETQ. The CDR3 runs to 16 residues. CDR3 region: CASSLLARGDTGELFF. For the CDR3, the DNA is TGCGCCAGCAGCTTGTTAGCCAGGGGGGACACCGGGGAGCTGTTTTTT.

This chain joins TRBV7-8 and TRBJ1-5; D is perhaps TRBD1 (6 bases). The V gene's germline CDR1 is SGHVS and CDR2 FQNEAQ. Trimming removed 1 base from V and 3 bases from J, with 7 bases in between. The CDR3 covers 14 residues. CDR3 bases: TGTGCCAGCAGCTTAGACAGGGACAATCAGCCCCAGCATTTT. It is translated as CASSLDRDNQPQHF.

CDR3 loop: CASSPGLHNEQFF. The CDR3 DNA reads TGTGCCAGCTCACCCGGACTTCACAATGAGCAGTTCTTC. This chain links TRBV18 with TRBJ2-1, with a possible D match to TRBD2 (5 bases). Germline V gene sequence: CDR1 KGHSH, CDR2 LQKENI. Trimming shortened V by 3 bases and J by 5 bases, and 8 bases separated the two germline ends. This CDR3 comprises 13 residues.

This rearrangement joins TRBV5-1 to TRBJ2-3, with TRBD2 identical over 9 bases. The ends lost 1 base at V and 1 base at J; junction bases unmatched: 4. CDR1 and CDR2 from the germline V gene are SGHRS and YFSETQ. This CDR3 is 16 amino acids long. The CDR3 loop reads CASSLRLAGGTDTQYF. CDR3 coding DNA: TGCGCCAGCAGCTTGAGGTTAGCGGGAGGCACAGATACGCAGTATTTT.

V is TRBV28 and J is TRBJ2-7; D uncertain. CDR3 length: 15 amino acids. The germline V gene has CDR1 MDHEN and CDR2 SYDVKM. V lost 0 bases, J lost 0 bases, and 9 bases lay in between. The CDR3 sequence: CASSLWAESSYEQYF. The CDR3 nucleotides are TGTGCCAGCAGTTTATGGGCAGAAAGCTCCTACGAGCAGTACTTC.

CDR3 nucleotide sequence: TGTGCCAGCAGTTTCGTGACAGGGGATAATTCACCCCTCCACTTT. It encodes CASSFVTGDNSPLHF. V usage is TRBV28 and J usage is TRBJ1-6; 8 nucleotides match TRBD1. CDR1 is MDHEN, CDR2 SYDVKM, per germline. This CDR3 is built from 15 residues. The J segment lost 5 bases and the V segment lost 3 bases, leaving 3 bases of the junction unmatched. Full variable domain (remainder filled in from reference TRBV28 and TRBJ1-6): DVKVTQSSRYLVKRTGEKVFLECVQDMDHENMFWYRQDPGLGLRLIYFSYDVKMKEKGDIPEGYSVSREKKERFSLILESASTNQTSMYLCASSFVTGDNSPLHFGNGTRLTVT.

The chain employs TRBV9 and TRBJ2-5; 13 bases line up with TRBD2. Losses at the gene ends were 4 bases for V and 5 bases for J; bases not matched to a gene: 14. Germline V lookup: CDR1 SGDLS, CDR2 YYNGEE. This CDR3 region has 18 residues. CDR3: CASSSSPGLAGAGETQYF. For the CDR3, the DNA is TGTGCCAGCAGCTCCTCTCCCGGACTAGCGGGGGCGGGGGAGACCCAGTACTTC.

CDR3 residues: CASSYGTYSYEQYF. The CDR3 nucleotides read TGTGCCAGCAGTTACGGGACATATTCCTACGAGCAGTACTTC. The chain combines TRBV6-5 with TRBJ2-7, with TRBD1 as a possible D gene (6 bases). Trimming took 2 bases from V and 1 from J, leaving 9 bases between them. Germline loops: CDR1 MNHEY, CDR2 SVGAGI. This CDR3 is 14 amino acids long.

The CDR3 spells CASSKGLAGGSYQETQYF. DNA for the CDR3: TGTGCCAGCAGCAAGGGACTAGCGGGGGGGTCCTACCAAGAGACCCAGTACTTC. The rearrangement uses TRBV5-8 and TRBJ2-5; 16 nucleotides match TRBD2. This CDR3 comprises 18 residues. Per the germline V gene, CDR1 is SGHTS and CDR2 is YDEGEE. The junction had 6 bases not matched to a gene; V was cut back by 4 bases and J by 0 bases. Filled out from reference TRBV5-8 and TRBJ2-5, the complete variable domain reads EAGVTQSPTHLIKTRGQQATLRCSPISGHTSVYWYQQALGLGLQFLLWYDEGEERNRGNFPPRFSGRQFPNYSSELNVNALELEDSALYLCASSKGLAGGSYQETQYFGPGTRLLVL.

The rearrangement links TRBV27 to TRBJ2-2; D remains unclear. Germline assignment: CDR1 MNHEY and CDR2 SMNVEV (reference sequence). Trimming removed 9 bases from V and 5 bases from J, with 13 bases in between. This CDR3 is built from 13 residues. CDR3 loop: CASMPQVTGELFF. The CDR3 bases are TGTGCCAGTATGCCCCAGGTAACCGGGGAGCTGTTTTTT.

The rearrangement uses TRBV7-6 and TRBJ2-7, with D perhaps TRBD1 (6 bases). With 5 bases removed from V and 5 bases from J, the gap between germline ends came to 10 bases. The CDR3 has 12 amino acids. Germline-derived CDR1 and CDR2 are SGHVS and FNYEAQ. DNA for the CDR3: TGTGCCAGCAGCCTGGGGGCGAACGAGCAGTACTTC. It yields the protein CASSLGANEQYF.

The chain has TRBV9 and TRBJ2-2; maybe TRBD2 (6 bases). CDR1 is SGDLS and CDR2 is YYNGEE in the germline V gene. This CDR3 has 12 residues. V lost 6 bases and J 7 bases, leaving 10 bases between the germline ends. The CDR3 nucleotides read TGTGCCAGCAAAGACGGGAGCGGGGAGCTGTTTTTT. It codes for CASKDGSGELFF.

The CDR3 protein is CASSPGTGIYSNQPQHF. The CDR3 region has the DNA TGTGCCAGCAGCCCGGGGACAGGGATTTATAGCAATCAGCCCCAGCATTTT. The chain couples TRBV7-8 to TRBJ1-5; the match to TRBD1 covers 9 bases. V was clipped by 5 bases and J by 0 bases; unmatched bases: 8. Germline V gives CDR1 SGHVS, CDR2 FQNEAQ. The CDR3 is 17 amino acids.

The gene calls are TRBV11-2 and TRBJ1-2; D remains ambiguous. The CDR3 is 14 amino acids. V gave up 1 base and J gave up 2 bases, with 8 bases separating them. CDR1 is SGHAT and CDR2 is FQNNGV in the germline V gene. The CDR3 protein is CASSLGLNNYGYTF. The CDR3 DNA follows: TGTGCCAGCAGCTTAGGCCTAAACAACTATGGCTACACCTTC.

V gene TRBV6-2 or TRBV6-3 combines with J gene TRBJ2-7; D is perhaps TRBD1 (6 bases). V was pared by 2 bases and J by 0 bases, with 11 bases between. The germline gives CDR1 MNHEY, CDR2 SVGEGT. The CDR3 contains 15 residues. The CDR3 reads CASSYGGRPSYEQYF. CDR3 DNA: TGTGCCAGCAGTTACGGGGGCCGCCCCTCCTACGAGCAGTACTTC.

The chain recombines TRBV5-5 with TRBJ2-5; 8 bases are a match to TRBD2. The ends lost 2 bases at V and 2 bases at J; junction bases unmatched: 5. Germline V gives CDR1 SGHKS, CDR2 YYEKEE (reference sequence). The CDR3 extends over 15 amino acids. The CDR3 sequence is CASSLGGGGQETQYF. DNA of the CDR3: TGTGCCAGCAGCTTAGGCGGCGGGGGGCAAGAGACCCAGTACTTC.

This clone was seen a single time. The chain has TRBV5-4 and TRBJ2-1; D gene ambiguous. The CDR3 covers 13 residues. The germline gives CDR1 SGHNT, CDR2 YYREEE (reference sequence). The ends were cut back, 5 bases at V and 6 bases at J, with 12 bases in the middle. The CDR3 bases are TGTGCCAGCAGGTTAACTACTGCCAATGAGCAGTTCTTC. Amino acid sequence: CASRLTTANEQFF.

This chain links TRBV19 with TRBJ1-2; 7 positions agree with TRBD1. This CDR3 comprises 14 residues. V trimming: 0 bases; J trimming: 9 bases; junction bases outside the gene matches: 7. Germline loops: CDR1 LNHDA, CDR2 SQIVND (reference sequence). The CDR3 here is CASSIEDRAGSYTF. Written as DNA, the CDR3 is TGTGCCAGTAGTATAGAAGACAGGGCGGGAAGCTACACCTTC.

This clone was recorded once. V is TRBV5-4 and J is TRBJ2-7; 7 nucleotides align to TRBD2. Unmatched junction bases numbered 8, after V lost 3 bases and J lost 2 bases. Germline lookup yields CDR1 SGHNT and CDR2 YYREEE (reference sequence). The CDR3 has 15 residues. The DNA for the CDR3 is TGTGCCAGCAGCTCCGGGGGGTATGGGGCCTACGAGCAGTACTTC. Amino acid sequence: CASSSGGYGAYEQYF.

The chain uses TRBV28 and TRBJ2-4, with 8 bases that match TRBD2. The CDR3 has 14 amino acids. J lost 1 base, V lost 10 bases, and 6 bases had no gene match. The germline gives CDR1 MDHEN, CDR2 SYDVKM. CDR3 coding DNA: TGTGCCACCCTATCGGGGGGGGCCAAAAACATTCAGTACTTC. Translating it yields CATLSGGAKNIQYF.

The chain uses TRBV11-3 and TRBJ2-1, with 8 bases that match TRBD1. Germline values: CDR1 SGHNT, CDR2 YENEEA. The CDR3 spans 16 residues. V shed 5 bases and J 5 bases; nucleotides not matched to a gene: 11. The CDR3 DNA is TGTGCCAGCAGCGTCGGGGCCCGGACAGGGAACAATGAGCAGTTCTTC. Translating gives CASSVGARTGNNEQFF.

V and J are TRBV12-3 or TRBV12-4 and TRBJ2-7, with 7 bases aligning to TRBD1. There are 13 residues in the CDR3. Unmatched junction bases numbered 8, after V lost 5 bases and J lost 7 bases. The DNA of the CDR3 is TGTGCCAGCAGTCCGCGACAGGGCCGGGAGCAGTACTTC. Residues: CASSPRQGREQYF.

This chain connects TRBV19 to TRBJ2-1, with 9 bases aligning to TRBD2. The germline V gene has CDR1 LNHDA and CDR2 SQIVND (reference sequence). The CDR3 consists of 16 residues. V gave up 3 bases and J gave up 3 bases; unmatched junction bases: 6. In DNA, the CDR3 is TGTGCCAGTAGTATTGACCGACTAGCGGACTACAATGAGCAGTTCTTC. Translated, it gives CASSIDRLADYNEQFF.